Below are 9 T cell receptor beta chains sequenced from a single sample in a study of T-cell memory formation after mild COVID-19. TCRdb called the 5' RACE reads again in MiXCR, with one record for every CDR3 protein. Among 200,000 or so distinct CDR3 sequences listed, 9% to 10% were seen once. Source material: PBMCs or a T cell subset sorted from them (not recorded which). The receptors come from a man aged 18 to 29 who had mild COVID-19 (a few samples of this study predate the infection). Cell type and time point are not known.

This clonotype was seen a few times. The CDR3 sequence: CSASSTRGGPFYQETQYF. The CDR3 region has the DNA TGCAGTGCTAGTTCTACTCGCGGGGGCCCATTTTACCAAGAGACCCAGTACTTC. The chain joins TRBV20-1 to TRBJ2-5; perhaps TRBD2 as D (7 bases). V was trimmed by 3 bases and J by 0 bases, leaving 23 bases between them. CDR1 and CDR2 (germline): DFQATT, SNEGSKA (reference sequence). This CDR3 is 18 amino acids long.

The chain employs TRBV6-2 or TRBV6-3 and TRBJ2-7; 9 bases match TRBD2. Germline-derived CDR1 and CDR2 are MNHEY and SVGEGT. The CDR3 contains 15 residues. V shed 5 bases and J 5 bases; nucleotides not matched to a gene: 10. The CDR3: CASSRPGLASDEQYF. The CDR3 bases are TGTGCCAGCAGTCGTCCGGGACTAGCATCAGACGAGCAGTACTTC.

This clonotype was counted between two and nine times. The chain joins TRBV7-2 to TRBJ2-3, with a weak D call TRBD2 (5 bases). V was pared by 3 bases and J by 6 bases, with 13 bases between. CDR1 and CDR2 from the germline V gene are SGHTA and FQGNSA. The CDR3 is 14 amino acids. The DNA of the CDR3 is TGTGCCAGCAGCTTTCGACGGGGTGGTGATACGCAGTATTTT. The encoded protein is CASSFRRGGDTQYF.

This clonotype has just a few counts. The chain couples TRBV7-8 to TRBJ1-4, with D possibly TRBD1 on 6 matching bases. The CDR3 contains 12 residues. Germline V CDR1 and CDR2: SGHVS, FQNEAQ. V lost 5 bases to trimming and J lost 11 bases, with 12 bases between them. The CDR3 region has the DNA TGTGCCAGCAGCCAGTACAGGGACAAACTGTTTTTT. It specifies CASSQYRDKLFF.

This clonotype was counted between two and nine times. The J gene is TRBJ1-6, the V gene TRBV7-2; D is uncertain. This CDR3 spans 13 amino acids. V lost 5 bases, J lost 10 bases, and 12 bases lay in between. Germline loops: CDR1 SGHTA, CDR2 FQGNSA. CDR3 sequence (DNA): TGTGCCAGCAGCGGAAATGCGGGCTCACCCCTCCACTTT. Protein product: CASSGNAGSPLHF.

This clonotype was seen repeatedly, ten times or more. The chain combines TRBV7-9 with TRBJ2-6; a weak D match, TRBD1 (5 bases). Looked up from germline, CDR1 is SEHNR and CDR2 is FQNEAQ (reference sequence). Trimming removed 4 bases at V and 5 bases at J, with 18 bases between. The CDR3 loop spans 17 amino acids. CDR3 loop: CASSSLDRQGRANVLTF. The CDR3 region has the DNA TGTGCCAGCAGCTCCTTGGATAGGCAGGGTAGGGCCAACGTCCTGACTTTC.

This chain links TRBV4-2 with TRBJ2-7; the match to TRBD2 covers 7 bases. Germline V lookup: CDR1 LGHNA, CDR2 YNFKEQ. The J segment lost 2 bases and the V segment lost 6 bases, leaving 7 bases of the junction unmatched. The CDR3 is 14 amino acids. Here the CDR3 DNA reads TGTGCCAGCAGTTCAGCGGGGAAACCCTACGAGCAGTACTTC. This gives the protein CASSSAGKPYEQYF.

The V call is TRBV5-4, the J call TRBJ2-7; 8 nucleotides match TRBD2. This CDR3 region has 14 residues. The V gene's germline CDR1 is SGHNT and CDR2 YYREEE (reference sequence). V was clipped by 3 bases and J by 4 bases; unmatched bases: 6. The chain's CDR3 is CASSSRSGGYEQYF. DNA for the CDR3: TGTGCCAGCAGCTCCCGCAGCGGGGGATACGAGCAGTACTTC. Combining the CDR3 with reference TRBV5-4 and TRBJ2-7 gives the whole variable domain ETGVTQSPTHLIKTRGQQVTLRCSSQSGHNTVSWYQQALGQGPQFIFQYYREEENGRGNFPPRFSGLQFPNYSSELNVNALELDDSALYLCASSSRSGGYEQYFGPGTRLTVT.

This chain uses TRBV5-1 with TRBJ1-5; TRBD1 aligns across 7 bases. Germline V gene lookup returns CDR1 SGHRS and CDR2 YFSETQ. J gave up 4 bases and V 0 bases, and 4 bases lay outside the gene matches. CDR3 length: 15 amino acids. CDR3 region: CASSLGGTENQPQHF. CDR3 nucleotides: TGCGCCAGCAGCTTGGGCGGGACAGAGAATCAGCCCCAGCATTTT. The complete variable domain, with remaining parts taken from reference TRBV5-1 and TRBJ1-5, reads KAGVTQTPRYLIKTRGQQVTLSCSPISGHRSVSWYQQTPGQGLQFLFEYFSETQRNKGNFPGRFSGRQFSNSRSEMNVSTLELGDSALYLCASSLGGTENQPQHFGDGTRLSIL.